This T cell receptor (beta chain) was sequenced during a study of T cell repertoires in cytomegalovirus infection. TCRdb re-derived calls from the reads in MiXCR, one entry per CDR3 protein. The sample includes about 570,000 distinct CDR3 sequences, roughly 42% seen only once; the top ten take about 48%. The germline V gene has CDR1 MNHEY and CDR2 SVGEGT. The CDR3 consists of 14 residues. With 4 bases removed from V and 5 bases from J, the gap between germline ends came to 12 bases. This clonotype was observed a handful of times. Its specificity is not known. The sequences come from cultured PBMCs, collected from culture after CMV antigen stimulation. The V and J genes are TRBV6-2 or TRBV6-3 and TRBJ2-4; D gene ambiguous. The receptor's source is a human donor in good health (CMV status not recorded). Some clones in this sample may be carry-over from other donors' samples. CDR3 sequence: CASSSGSRQNIQYF. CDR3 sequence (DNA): TGTGCCAGCAGTTCCGGATCACGTCAAAACATTCAGTACTTC.